Sequencing of this TCR beta chain was carried out in a study of beta chain features in type 1 diabetes. Study summary: Patients did not differ from healthy donors in age, gender or cell yield.

Study-wide results and caveats: TCRB CDR3 length was moderately but significantly reduced in all four CD4+ subsets of Type 1 diabetes patients. The question left open here concerned HLA type influencing TCRB rearrangement.

As to this clone: Its antigen is not identified.

Sequenced material consisted of expressed TCRB transcripts (all of the isolated RNA was reverse transcribed). An average roughly 3.3 million reads came from naive, central memory and regulatory T cell samples. Repertoires were generated with immunoSEQ multiplex PCR, while TCRdb's copy carries only in-frame clones and drops some. The sample records approximately 400,000 clones, approximately 16% being singletons. Sample: naive CD4+ T cells from blood. This TCR derives from a woman aged 18-29 years in good health.

The CDR3 here is CASSQESAASSYNEQFF. In DNA, the CDR3 is TGCGCCAGCAGCCAAGAGTCGGCAGCTAGCTCCTACAATGAGCAGTTCTTC. This chain links TRBV4-3 with TRBJ2-1, with unresolved D. Germline assignment: CDR1 LGHNA and CDR2 YSLEER. The V end lost 0 bases, the J end lost 0 bases, and 12 bases lay between the germline ends. This CDR3 comprises 17 residues.